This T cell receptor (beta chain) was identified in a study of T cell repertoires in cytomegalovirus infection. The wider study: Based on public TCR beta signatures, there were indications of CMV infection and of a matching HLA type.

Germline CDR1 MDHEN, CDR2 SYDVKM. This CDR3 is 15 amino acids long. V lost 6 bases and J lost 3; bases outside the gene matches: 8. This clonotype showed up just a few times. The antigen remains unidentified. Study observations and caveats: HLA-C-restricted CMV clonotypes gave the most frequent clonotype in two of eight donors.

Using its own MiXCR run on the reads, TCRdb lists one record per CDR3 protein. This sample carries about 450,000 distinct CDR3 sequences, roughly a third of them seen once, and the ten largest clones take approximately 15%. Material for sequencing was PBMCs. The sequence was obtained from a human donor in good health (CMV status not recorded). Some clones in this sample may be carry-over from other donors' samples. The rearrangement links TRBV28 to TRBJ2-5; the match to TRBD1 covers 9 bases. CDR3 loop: CASRDGTGHEETQYF. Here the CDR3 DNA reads TGTGCCAGCAGGGACGGGACAGGGCATGAAGAGACCCAGTACTTC.